This TCR beta chain was retrieved from a study of CD8 T cells in Susac syndrome. Sequencing of TCR beta drew on CD8+ and CD4+ T cells from blood. TEMRA cells were FACS-enriched and CD8+ and CD4+ T cells negatively isolated. Random-hexamer reverse transcription was applied to roughly 0.5 to 1 ug RNA. One entry per CDR3 protein, called by TCRdb with MiXCR from the immunoSEQ multiplex PCR reads. This table has around 190,000 distinct CDR3 sequences, 80% to 95% appearing once. The CDR3 loop spans 12 amino acids. CDR1 and CDR2 from the germline V gene are DFQATT and SNEGSKA (reference sequence). The V and J ends lost 2 bases and 4 bases respectively, with 6 bases between them.

V usage is TRBV20-1 and J usage is TRBJ2-1; no clear D gene. This TCR was recovered from a human donor in good health. Material for sequencing was CD4+ T cells from PBMCs. The CDR3 DNA is TGCAGTGCTAGACTTTTTTACAATGAGCAGTTCTTC. It is translated as CSARLFYNEQFF.